This TCR beta chain was identified during a study of blood T cells in healthy people across ages (dated by TCRdb to between 2014 and 2017). At the level of the whole study: In model experiments, template switching captured about one uniquely barcoded TCR beta cDNA molecule for every two T cells. The study measured age-related changes in TCR beta repertoire diversity using deep sequencing normalized with unique cDNA molecular identifiers. The donors were divided into four age groups: young (average approximately 16 years), middle-aged (over 35), aged (under 70) and long-lived (about 79). To avoid experimental bias, donors of different ages were distributed randomly across sequencing lanes. Using the same blood draw, the study looked at two additional independent replicas of 1 million unique cDNA reads for two donors, one aged 18 to 30 and the other aged 80 or older. Overall results and qualifications from the work: The long-lived group showed more naive CD4+ T cells, fewer expanded clones and increased TCR diversity than the aged group, suggesting age selection. Donor CMV infection status was unknown, potentially confounding age-related changes in expanded clonotypes. The percentage of naive T cells measured by flow cytometry correlated strongly with observed TCR beta diversity. Because profiling used bulk unsorted PBMCs, naive and antigen-experienced compartments could not be compared conclusively. Estimates of total diversity from one million sequenced T cells were regarded as lower bounds and underestimates. As age increased, observed TCR beta diversity per million T cells dropped in a roughly linear way, and a significant reduction was already evident by age around 41.

In the case of this clonotype: The target of this receptor is not known. Per-base quality was not reported, and no clone a single base away is much larger than it.

There are 17 amino acids in the CDR3, from cysteine to phenylalanine inclusive. Here the CDR3 DNA is all that survives: 51 bases in frame from base 1. Looking up the germline V gene yields CDR1 MNHNS and CDR2 SASEGT. For this chain, trimming is 6 bases at the V end and 2 bases at the J end, and the number of junction bases without a gene match is 8. Systemically healthy Caucasian individuals from Russia, some 36 in total and aged about 6 to 100 years, were included as donors. Each donor gave 8 to 10 milliliters of peripheral blood, collected into EDTA-treated Vacutainer tubes. PBMCs were isolated by Ficoll-Paque density-gradient centrifugation, with at least 6 million obtained per sample. Trizol reagent was used to extract total RNA from PBMCs, with at least 5.5 micrograms per sample. Naive CD45RAhigh/CD27high T cell percentages were measured by flow cytometry on a PBMC aliquot from every donor. Receptors were amplified or captured by 5' RACE. Sequencer: Illumina HiSeq 2500. The second PCR ran for roughly 7 to 12 cycles and used a J-beta primer mix along with a sample-barcoded 5' primer. Each TCR beta cDNA molecule received a unique molecular identifier from a template-switch 5' adaptor carrying 12 random nucleotides. Each sample yielded at least 3 million CDR3-containing paired-end reads. First-strand cDNA synthesis was performed from all RNA using the Mint cDNA synthesis kit, with priming by a TRBC-specific oligonucleotide. Following uracil-DNA glycosylase treatment, all cDNA underwent a first 18-cycle PCR with the universal primers M1SS and BC2_uni_R. The study's own analysis went as follows. Normalization of each sample was performed by random selection of 1 million high-quality reads, each carrying a distinct molecular identifier. Instead of being binned into consensus sequences, reads with shared molecular identifiers were discarded. MiTCR, with a Q25 quality threshold and the strictest error-elimination algorithm, was used for CDR3 identification, clonotype clustering and error correction. A nonparametric unseen species model with Euler transformation was used to estimate a lower bound on total TCR beta diversity. TCRdb passed the public sequencing reads through fastp at Q25 and MiXCR, retaining productive beta sequences. Every entry covers one CDR3 protein and lists the most common genes and DNA from its rows. These V and J calls originate from TCRdb's pipeline instead of the authors' own analysis. The sample table shows roughly 1,500,000 distinct CDR3 sequences, and 34% are seen once. The leading ten clones occupy about 10% of the sample.

This clonotype originated in a woman aged 25 to 45 in good health. The sequence joins TRBV6-1 to TRBJ2-6; 9 bases in the junction line up with TRBD1. The sample taken for sequencing was blood. The CDR3 region has the sequence CASREQGATTGANVLTF. The nucleotides read TGTGCCAGCAGAGAACAGGGGGCAACGACTGGGGCCAACGTCCTGACTTTC.